The rows below give T cell receptor beta chains drawn from one sample of a study of cytomegalovirus exposure and HLA in healthy donors. TCRdb keeps only in-frame clones here, not all; method: immunoSEQ multiplex PCR. The sample yields some 160,000 clones, approximately 80% seen once. Sequencing input: PBMCs. These receptors came from a man aged 60-69 years in good health and CMV-seronegative. CDR3s include the opening cysteine and the closing phenylalanine or tryptophan. The D gene is left open where the match is weak.

J gene	D gene	V gene	CDR3 protein
TRBJ2-7	-	TRBV10-3	CAISEVSSYEQYF
TRBJ1-5	-	TRBV5-5	CASSLPPGGVLRQPQHF
TRBJ1-5	TRBD1	TRBV25-1	CASRGQGSNQPQHF
TRBJ1-3	-	TRBV7-2	CASSARRTVTGNTIYF
TRBJ1-2	TRBD1	TRBV10-2	CASSEGGGYGYTF
TRBJ2-5	TRBD1	TRBV5-1	CASSLVWDRGPAAQYF
TRBJ1-3	-	TRBV5-1	CASSWGGSGNTIYF
TRBJ2-5	-	TRBV11-1	CASSESRVETQYF
TRBJ1-2	-	TRBV25-1	CASSDGGSYGYPF
TRBJ2-2	-	TRBV29-1	CSGKGTVGELFF
TRBJ2-7	-	TRBV2	CASSSQPGAYEQYF
TRBJ1-4	TRBD1	TRBV30	CAWSGQGFNEKLFF
TRBJ2-3	-	TRBV29-1	CSVDLDPTRDTQYF
TRBJ1-4	-	TRBV27	CASSLTRGYEKLFF
TRBJ2-7	TRBD2	TRBV5-1	CASSLRLAGGQYEQYF
TRBJ2-5	-	TRBV12-5	CASGFGRPGGRETQYF
TRBJ2-3	-	TRBV2	CASSERGRSGTDTQYF
TRBJ1-1	-	TRBV5-1	CASSLQSGAYTEAFF
TRBJ2-7	TRBD2	TRBV19	CASSSSRDYLTYEQYF
TRBJ2-3	-	TRBV2	CASTAETSTDTQYF
TRBJ2-5	-	TRBV19	CASSIDRVSGAQYF
TRBJ1-5	-	TRBV2	CASRRGGGDGQPQHF
TRBJ1-5	-	TRBV6-5	CASTLGRTNQPQHF
TRBJ2-1	TRBD2	TRBV5-1	CASSFPPSGGSSYNEQFF
TRBJ1-5	TRBD1	TRBV19	CASSRDRGNNQPQHF
TRBJ2-5	TRBD1	TRBV5-1	CASSLARGQGAGETQYF
TRBJ2-1	TRBD1	TRBV29-1	CSVVRRQGAYNEQFF
TRBJ1-1	-	TRBV4-1	CASSQVRTEYWAEAFF
TRBJ2-7	TRBD2	TRBV27	CASSLQSGTSGEQYF
TRBJ2-2	-	TRBV6-5	CASSLQWTPNTGELFF
TRBJ2-7	TRBD1	TRBV10-2	CASVPGQSFYEQYF